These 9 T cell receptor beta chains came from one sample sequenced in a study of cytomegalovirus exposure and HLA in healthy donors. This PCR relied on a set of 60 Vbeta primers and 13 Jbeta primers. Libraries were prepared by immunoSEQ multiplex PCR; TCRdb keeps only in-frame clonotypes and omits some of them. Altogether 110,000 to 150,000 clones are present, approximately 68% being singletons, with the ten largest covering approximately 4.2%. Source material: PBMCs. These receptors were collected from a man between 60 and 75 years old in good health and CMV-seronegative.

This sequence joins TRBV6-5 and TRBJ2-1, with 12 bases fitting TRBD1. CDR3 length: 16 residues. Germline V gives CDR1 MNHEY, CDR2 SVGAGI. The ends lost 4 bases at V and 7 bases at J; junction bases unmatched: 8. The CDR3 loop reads CASSSNRDRGRNEQFF. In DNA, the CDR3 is TGTGCCAGCAGTTCAAACCGGGACAGGGGGCGGAATGAGCAGTTCTTC.

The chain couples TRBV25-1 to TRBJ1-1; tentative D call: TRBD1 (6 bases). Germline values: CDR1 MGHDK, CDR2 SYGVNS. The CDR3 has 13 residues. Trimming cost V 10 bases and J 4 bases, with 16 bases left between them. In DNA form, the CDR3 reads TGTGCCACCACGAGAGGGGGTGGCACTGAAGCTTTCTTT. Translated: CATTRGGGTEAFF.

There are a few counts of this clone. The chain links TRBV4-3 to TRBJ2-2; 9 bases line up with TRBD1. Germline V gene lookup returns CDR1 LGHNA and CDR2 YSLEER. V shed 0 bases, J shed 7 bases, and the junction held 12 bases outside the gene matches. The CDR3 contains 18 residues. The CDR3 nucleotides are TGCGCCAGCAGCCAAGACAGATCCAGACAGGGGGGTATCGGGGAGCTGTTTTTT. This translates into CASSQDRSRQGGIGELFF.

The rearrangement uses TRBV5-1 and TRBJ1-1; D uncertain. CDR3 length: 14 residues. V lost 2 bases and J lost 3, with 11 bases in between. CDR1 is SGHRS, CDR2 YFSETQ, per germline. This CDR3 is CASSLQYGDTEAFF. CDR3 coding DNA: TGCGCCAGCAGCTTACAATACGGGGACACTGAAGCTTTCTTT. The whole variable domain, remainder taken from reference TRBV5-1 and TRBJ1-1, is KAGVTQTPRYLIKTRGQQVTLSCSPISGHRSVSWYQQTPGQGLQFLFEYFSETQRNKGNFPGRFSGRQFSNSRSEMNVSTLELGDSALYLCASSLQYGDTEAFFGQGTRLTVV.

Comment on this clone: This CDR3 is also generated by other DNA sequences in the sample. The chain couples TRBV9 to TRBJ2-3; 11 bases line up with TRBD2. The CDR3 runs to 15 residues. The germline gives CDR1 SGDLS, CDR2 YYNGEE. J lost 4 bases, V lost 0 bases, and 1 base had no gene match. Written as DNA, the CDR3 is TGTGCCAGCAGCGTAGTAGCGGGAGGGTCAGATACGCAGTATTTT. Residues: CASSVVAGGSDTQYF. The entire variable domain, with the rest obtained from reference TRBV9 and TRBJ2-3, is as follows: DSGVTQTPKHLITATGQRVTLRCSPRSGDLSVYWYQQSLDQGLQFLIQYYNGEERAKGNILERFSAQQFPDLHSELNLSSLELGDSALYFCASSVVAGGSDTQYFGPGTRLTVL.

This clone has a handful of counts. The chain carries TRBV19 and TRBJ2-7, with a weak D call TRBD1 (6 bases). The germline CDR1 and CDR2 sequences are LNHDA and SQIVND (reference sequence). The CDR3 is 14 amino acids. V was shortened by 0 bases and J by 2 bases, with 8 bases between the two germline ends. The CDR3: CASSIDQGPYEQYF. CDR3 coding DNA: TGTGCCAGTAGTATAGACCAGGGGCCCTACGAGCAGTACTTC.

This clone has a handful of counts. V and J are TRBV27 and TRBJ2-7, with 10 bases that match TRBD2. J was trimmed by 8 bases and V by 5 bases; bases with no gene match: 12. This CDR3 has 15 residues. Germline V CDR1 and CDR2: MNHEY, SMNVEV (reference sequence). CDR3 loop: CASSPRAGGISKQYF. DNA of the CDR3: TGTGCCAGCAGTCCCCGAGCGGGAGGGATTAGTAAGCAGTACTTC.

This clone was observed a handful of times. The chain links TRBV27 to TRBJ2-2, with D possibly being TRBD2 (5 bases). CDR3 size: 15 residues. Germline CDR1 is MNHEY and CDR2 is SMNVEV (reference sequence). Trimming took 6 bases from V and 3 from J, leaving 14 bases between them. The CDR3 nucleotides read TGTGCCAGCAGCCTAGACTATGGAGACACCGGGGAGCTGTTTTTT. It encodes CASSLDYGDTGELFF.

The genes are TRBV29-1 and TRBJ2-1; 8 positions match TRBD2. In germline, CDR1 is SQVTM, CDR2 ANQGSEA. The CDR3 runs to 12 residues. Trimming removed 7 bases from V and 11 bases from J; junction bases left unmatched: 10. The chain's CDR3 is CSGRTSRLQQFF. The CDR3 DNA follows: TGCAGCGGAAGGACTAGCCGACTACAGCAGTTCTTC.